This entry features one T cell receptor (beta chain) sequence. With random hexamers, reverse transcription was performed on roughly 0.45 to 1 ug of RNA. Multiplex immunoSEQ PCR targeted 54 Vbeta and 13 Jbeta TCR beta segments. A single record per CDR3 protein comes from TCRdb applying MiXCR to the immunoSEQ multiplex PCR reads. The sample carries roughly 180,000 distinct CDR3 sequences, approximately 93% recorded once. J gave up 4 bases and V 0 bases, and 3 bases lay outside the gene matches. The CDR3 loop spans 16 amino acids. CDR1 is LNHNV, CDR2 YYDKDF, per germline (reference sequence). These data belong to a study of CD8 T cells in Susac syndrome. TCR beta was sequenced from blood CD8+ and CD4+ T cells. Included as multiple sclerosis controls were treatment-naive patients who had stable or active relapsing-remitting disease. Both CD4+ and CD8+ T cells were negatively isolated, and TEMRA cells underwent FACS enrichment.

Specimen: CD4+ T cells from PBMCs. The source is a human donor with multiple sclerosis. J is TRBJ2-1 and V is TRBV15; TRBD2 agrees at 10 bases. CDR3 sequence: CATSRDVTSGYNEQFF. Written as DNA, the CDR3 is TGTGCCACCAGCAGAGATGTGACTAGCGGGTACAATGAGCAGTTCTTC.